This TCR beta chain was documented in a study of Ad26.COV2.S vaccination and SARS-CoV-2 variants. Study at large: Donor joined the COV1001 Ad26.COV2.S trial arm. Each vaccinee took Ad26.COV2.S intramuscularly, once or twice 56 days apart. Study results and caveats: After vaccination, substantial breadth of spike-specific CD8+ and CD4+ responses was reported.

As for treatment: 15 to 20 received Ad26.COV2.S at low or high dose, single or two shots; about 5 received placebo; per-sample allocation not given. Specimens were obtained on day 63 following the first vaccine or placebo injection. As concerns this clone: What it recognizes is unknown.

Germline CDR1 and CDR2: SGHDT and YYEEEE. Trimming took 0 bases from V and 8 from J; bases not matched to a gene: 7. There are 15 residues in the CDR3. Sequencing was performed with immunoSEQ multiplex PCR; in TCRdb, only in-frame clones are kept and a portion is missing. The table lists 300,000 to 350,000 clones, 88% of them singletons. The V gene is TRBV5-6, the J gene TRBJ1-2; 10 bases align to TRBD1. This sample comprised peripheral blood, obtained in a trial of Ad26.COV2.S vaccine versus placebo. This TCR derives from a person aged 18-60 years who received the Ad26.COV2.S COVID-19 vaccine or a placebo. CDR3 in amino acids: CASSLEGTGARGYTF. The DNA for the CDR3 is TGTGCCAGCAGCTTGGAGGGGACAGGGGCTCGGGGCTACACCTTC.